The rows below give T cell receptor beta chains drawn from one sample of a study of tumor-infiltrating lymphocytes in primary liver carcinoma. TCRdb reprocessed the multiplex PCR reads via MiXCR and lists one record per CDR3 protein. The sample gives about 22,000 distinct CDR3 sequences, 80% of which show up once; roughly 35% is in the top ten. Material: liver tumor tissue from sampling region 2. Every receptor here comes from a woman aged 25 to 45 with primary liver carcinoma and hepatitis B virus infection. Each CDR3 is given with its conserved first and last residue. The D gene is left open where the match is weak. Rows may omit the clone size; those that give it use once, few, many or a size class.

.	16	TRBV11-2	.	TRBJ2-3	CASSRRGGLNTDTQYF	TGTGCCAGCAGTCGCAGGGGGGGTCTAAACACGGATACGCAGTATTTT
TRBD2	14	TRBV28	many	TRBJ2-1	CASRGGGSLHEQFF	TGTGCCAGCCGGGGGGGCGGGAGTCTCCATGAGCAGTTCTTC
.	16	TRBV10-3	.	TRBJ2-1	CAINKSMSGSYNEQIF	TGTGCCATCAATAAGTCGATGAGCGGATCCTACAATGAGCAGATCTTC
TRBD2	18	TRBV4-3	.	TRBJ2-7	CASSQGVTGGHISYEQYF	TGCGCCAGCAGCCAAGGCGTGACGGGAGGTCACATTAGCTACGAGCAGTACTTC
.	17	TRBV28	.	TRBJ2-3	CACSPGRGRVNENTQYF	TGTGCCTGCAGCCCAGGAAGGGGGAGGGTTAACGAAAATACGCAGTATTTT
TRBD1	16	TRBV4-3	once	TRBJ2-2	CASSQGAGTLTRGLLF	TGCGCCAGCAGCCAAGGGGCGGGGACCCTCACCAGGGGGCTGTTATTT
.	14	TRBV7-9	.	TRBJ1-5	CVSSPLEDNQHQHF	TGTGTCAGCAGCCCCCTGGAGGACAATCAGCACCAGCATTTT
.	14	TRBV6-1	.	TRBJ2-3	CASGRELATDTQYF	TGCGCCAGCGGTCGTGAGCTGGCGACAGATACGCAGTATTTT
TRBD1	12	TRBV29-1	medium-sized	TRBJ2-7	CSAGTGTYEQYF	TGCAGCGCAGGGACAGGGACCTACGAGCAGTACTTC
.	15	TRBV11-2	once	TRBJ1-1	CASSLKRGMLNETFF	TGTGCCAGCAGCTTAAAAAGAGGGATGTTAAATGAAACTTTCTTC
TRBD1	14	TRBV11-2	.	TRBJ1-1	CASRYTGGKDEALF	TGTGCCAGCAGATATACAGGGGGGAAGGATGAAGCTCTCTTT
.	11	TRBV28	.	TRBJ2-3	CVSAWADTHYF	TGTGTCAGCGCCTGGGCAGATACGCACTATTTT
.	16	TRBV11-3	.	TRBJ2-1	CASSFLVDISYDEQFF	TGTGCCAGCAGCTTCCTAGTGGATATATCTTACGATGAGCAGTTCTTC
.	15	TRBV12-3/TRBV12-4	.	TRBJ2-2	CASRGWVTNTGEPLF	TGTGCCAGCCGGGGGTGGGTCACGAACACCGGGGAGCCGTTATTT
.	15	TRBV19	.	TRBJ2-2	CASSRQSSNAGELLF	TGTGCCAGTAGTAGGCAAAGCTCGAACGCCGGGGAGCTGTTATTT
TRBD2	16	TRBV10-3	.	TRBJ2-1	CAISESTAGAYNEQFF	TGTGCCATCAGTGAGTCGACAGCGGGGGCCTATAATGAGCAGTTCTTC